The present T cell receptor (delta chain) was sequenced within a study of gamma-delta T cells after stem cell transplantation. Germline V CDR1 and CDR2: TSWWSYY, QGS. Trimming at V came to 1 base and at J to 5 bases, leaving 26 bases not matched to a gene. The CDR3 sequence is 23 residues long. TCRdb reanalyzed the RT-PCR reads using CATT. The sample has 12,000 to 15,000 delta-chain clones, approximately 31% seen once. The sequence was obtained from a human donor. It is not recorded whose cells these are; they may come from a transplant donor. What was sequenced was gamma-delta T cells. The rearrangement joins TRDV1 to TRDJ1, with TRDD3 identical over 12 bases. The CDR3 reads CALGEPGLPTRGPYWGILDKLIF. In DNA, the CDR3 is TGTGCTCTTGGGGAACCGGGCCTTCCTACCCGGGGACCTTACTGGGGGATACTTGATAAACTCATCTTT.